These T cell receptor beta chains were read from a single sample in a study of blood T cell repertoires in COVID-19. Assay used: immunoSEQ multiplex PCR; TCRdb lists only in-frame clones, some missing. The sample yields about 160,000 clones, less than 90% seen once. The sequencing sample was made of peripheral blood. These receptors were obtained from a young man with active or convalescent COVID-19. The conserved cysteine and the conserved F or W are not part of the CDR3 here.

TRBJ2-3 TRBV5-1 ASSWTTDTQY
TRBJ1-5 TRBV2 ASSKGQGFYQPQH
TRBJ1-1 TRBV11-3 ASSSGTASSEAF
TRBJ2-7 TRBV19 ATSEQGGYEQY
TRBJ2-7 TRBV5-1 ASSWDRRTYEQY
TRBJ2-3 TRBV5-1 ASSLVGQNHGGDTQY
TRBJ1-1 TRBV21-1 ASSKGCSCIPEAF
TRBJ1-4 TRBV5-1 ASSLWTGKATNEKLF
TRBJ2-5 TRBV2 ASSRDNKETQY
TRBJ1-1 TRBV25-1 ASSRQGNTEAF
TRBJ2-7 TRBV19 ASRRQGVDEQY
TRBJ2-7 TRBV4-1 ASSPSVRQGNEQY
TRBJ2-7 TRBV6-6 ASSPMRGREYEEQY
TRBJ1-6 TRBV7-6 ASSKEDRDSPLH
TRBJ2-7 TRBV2 ASTGRLYEQY
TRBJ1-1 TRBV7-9 ATSGTQGVNEAF
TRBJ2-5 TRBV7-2 ASSPDRGLQETQY
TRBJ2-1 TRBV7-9 ASSPWIGAGGYSYNEQF
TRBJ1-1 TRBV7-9 ASSLADEGEAF
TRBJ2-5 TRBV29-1 SGDRQETQY
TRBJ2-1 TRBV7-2 ASSLAWGGDEQF
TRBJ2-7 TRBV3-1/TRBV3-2 ASSQRIAGTGSYEQY
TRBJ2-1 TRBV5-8 ASSEGGLLYNEQF
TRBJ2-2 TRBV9 ASSVPGVTGELF
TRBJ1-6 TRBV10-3 AISRGDAVNSPLH
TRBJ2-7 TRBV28 ATLEVGDEQY
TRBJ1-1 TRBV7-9 ASRDEGGQGTNTEAF
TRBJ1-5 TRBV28 ASSLIGQGNNQPQH
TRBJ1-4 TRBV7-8 ASSLRGTTNEKLF
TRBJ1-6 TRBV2 ASSENSNYNSPLH
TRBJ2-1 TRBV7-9 ASSFARDRDNEQF
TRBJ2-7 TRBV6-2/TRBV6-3 ASSYPTEGGGAQY
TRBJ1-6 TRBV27 ASSLGPYLYNSPLH
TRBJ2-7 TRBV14 ASSQQIGQGPPYEQY
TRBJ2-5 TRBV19 ASSGGGETQY
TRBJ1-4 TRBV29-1 SVVGLRGEKLF
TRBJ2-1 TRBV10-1 ASSEPRLAGTYNEQF
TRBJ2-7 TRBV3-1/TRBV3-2 ASSLSAAGLSYEQY
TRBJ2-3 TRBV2 ASSEGGFASTDTQY
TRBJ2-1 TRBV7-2 ASSLALPSGGYNEQF
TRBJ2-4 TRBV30 AWSVRDRENIQY
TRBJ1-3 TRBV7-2 ASRQTWTGGQRNTIY
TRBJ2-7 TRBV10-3 AIRPRGAHEQY
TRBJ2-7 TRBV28 ASSSPTDYPNYEQY